These 25 T cell receptor beta chains came from one sample sequenced in a study of shared clonotypes between healthy human individuals. TCRdb's table, derived via immunoSEQ multiplex PCR, lists solely in-frame clones and lacks some. Counted here are a few million clones, 85% to 95% occurring once; the ten biggest clones make up 0.11% to 0.15%. The sample taken for sequencing was naive CD4+ T cells sorted from blood. Described subset: CD45RA+ positively selected. The receptors here all came from a man younger than 35 in good health.

The chain employs TRBV5-1 and TRBJ1-5; TRBD1 is a possible D gene (5 bases). Trimming shortened V by 0 bases and J by 3 bases, and 10 bases separated the two germline ends. This CDR3 spans 15 amino acids. Germline lookup yields CDR1 SGHRS and CDR2 YFSETQ. CDR3 nucleotide sequence: TGCGCCAGCAGCTTGGGACAGAGCGACAATCAGCCCCAGCATTTT. Translating it yields CASSLGQSDNQPQHF.

The chain uses TRBV19 and TRBJ1-1, with D uncertain. The CDR3 is 13 residues long. Germline V lookup: CDR1 LNHDA, CDR2 SQIVND (reference sequence). The ends were cut back, 4 bases at V and 0 bases at J, with 6 bases in the middle. CDR3 residues: CASSKNMNTEAFF. CDR3 sequence (DNA): TGTGCCAGTAGTAAGAACATGAACACTGAAGCTTTCTTT.

This clone was picked up one time. The sample holds other DNA sequences that translate to the same CDR3. This chain uses TRBV6-5 with TRBJ2-6; D might be TRBD2 (5 bases). The V gene's germline CDR1 is MNHEY and CDR2 SVGAGI. The CDR3 has 15 amino acids. The ends were cut back, 3 bases at V and 2 bases at J, with 8 bases in the middle. The CDR3 loop reads CASSYSGAGANVLTF. In DNA form, the CDR3 reads TGTGCCAGCAGTTATTCCGGGGCTGGGGCCAACGTCCTGACTTTC.

The J gene is TRBJ2-3, the V gene TRBV30, with TRBD1 matching 12 bases. The length of the CDR3 is 13 residues. Germline V lookup: CDR1 GTSNPN, CDR2 SVGIG (reference sequence). Losses at the gene ends were 8 bases for V and 3 bases for J; bases not matched to a gene: 3. In DNA, the CDR3 is TGTGCCGGGACAGGGGGCTTGACAGATACGCAGTATTTT. Residues: CAGTGGLTDTQYF.

V and J are TRBV19 and TRBJ2-3, with TRBD2 identical over 10 bases. V shed 4 bases and J 1 base; nucleotides not matched to a gene: 5. The CDR3 is 16 amino acids. CDR1 and CDR2 (germline): LNHDA, SQIVND (reference sequence). This CDR3 reads CASSNLGTSGTDTQYF. The CDR3 DNA reads as TGTGCCAGTAGTAATCTCGGGACTAGCGGCACAGATACGCAGTATTTT.

This clone was picked up one time. This chain uses TRBV5-4 with TRBJ1-2; 8 bases agree with TRBD1. CDR3 size: 14 residues. Losses at the gene ends were 1 base for V and 4 bases for J; bases not matched to a gene: 3. CDR1 is SGHNT and CDR2 is YYREEE in the germline V gene (reference sequence). CDR3 sequence reads: CASSLLDRAYGYTF. The CDR3 DNA follows: TGTGCCAGCAGCTTGTTGGACAGGGCCTATGGCTACACCTTC.

The genes are TRBV5-1 and TRBJ2-5, with 7 bases that match TRBD1. Trimming removed 5 bases from V and 0 bases from J; junction bases left unmatched: 4. The CDR3 has 14 amino acids. Germline V gene data show CDR1 as SGHRS and CDR2 as YFSETQ. CDR3 sequence: CASSYDRDQETQYF. CDR3 coding DNA: TGCGCCAGCAGTTATGACAGGGACCAAGAGACCCAGTACTTC.

The chain joins TRBV7-2 to TRBJ2-4; D might be TRBD1 or TRBD2, each matching 6 bases. V shed 1 base and J shed 7 bases, with 14 bases lying between them. Per germline, CDR1 SGHTA and CDR2 FQGNSA. The CDR3 has 15 amino acids. The CDR3, as DNA: TGTGCCAGCAGCTTAGAGGCAGGGGAGGCCAACATTCAGTACTTC. Amino acids: CASSLEAGEANIQYF.

CDR3 nucleotide sequence: TGTGCCAGCAGTCGGGTCGGGAACACTGAAGCTTTCTTT. Translating gives CASSRVGNTEAFF. The chain couples TRBV5-4 to TRBJ1-1; D remains ambiguous. Germline CDR1 SGHNT, CDR2 YYREEE (reference sequence). The CDR3 consists of 13 residues. Between the trimmed V and J ends, which lost 5 bases and 1 base, there was a span of 9 bases.

The chain employs TRBV7-2 and TRBJ1-5; D gene unclear. From germline, CDR1 is SGHTA and CDR2 FQGNSA. CDR3 length equals 13 residues. V was cut by 1 base and J by 12 bases, with 13 bases left in between. This CDR3 is CASSLGTQSGQHF. For the CDR3, the DNA is TGTGCCAGCAGCTTAGGGACTCAATCGGGCCAGCATTTT.

Concerning this clone: The identical CDR3 is also encoded by other nucleotide sequences in the sample. The gene calls are TRBV5-1 and TRBJ1-1; D may be TRBD1 (5 bases). V dropped 3 bases and J dropped 0 bases, with 9 bases sitting between them. CDR3 length equals 14 residues. Germline lookup yields CDR1 SGHRS and CDR2 YFSETQ. The CDR3 region is CASSSGLLNTEAFF. CDR3 DNA: TGCGCCAGCAGCTCGGGACTTCTGAACACTGAAGCTTTCTTT.

This chain joins TRBV10-1 and TRBJ2-3; D uncertain. Germline values: CDR1 WNHNN, CDR2 SYGVQD (reference sequence). V dropped 6 bases and J dropped 0 bases, with 7 bases sitting between them. The CDR3 has 13 amino acids. The CDR3 protein is CASRPSSTDTQYF. The DNA for the CDR3 is TGCGCCAGCAGGCCTAGTAGCACAGATACGCAGTATTTT.

The CDR3 region is CASSLDRASADKQYF. In DNA form, the CDR3 reads TGCGCCAGCAGCCTCGACCGGGCCTCAGCCGACAAGCAGTACTTC. The J gene is TRBJ2-7, the V gene TRBV5-1; no definite D call. Germline V gives CDR1 SGHRS, CDR2 YFSETQ. This CDR3 has 15 residues. Trimming pared 4 bases from V and 8 bases from J, leaving 22 bases between.

This clone has more than one count but fewer than ten. The V call is TRBV30, the J call TRBJ1-5, with 7 positions matching TRBD1. CDR1 and CDR2 from the germline V gene are GTSNPN and SVGIG (reference sequence). This CDR3 region has 14 residues. The ends lost 4 bases at V and 1 base at J; junction bases unmatched: 4. The CDR3 region is CAWTTGASNQPQHF. CDR3 nucleotides: TGTGCCTGGACTACAGGGGCCAGCAATCAGCCCCAGCATTTT.

This chain uses TRBV6-5 with TRBJ2-1; 8 positions match TRBD2. The germline gives CDR1 MNHEY, CDR2 SVGAGI. The CDR3 totals 13 residues. V trimming: 8 bases; J trimming: 8 bases; junction bases outside the gene matches: 8. DNA for the CDR3: TGTGCCAGCCGGCCGGGGGGGCCCCATGAGCAGTTCTTC. Protein sequence: CASRPGGPHEQFF.

As to this clone: The same CDR3 is also encoded by other DNA sequences in this sample. The CDR3 reads CASSLALGNEQFF. DNA for the CDR3: TGCGCCAGCAGCTTGGCCTTGGGCAATGAGCAGTTCTTC. This chain joins TRBV5-1 and TRBJ2-1; D not resolved. CDR1 is SGHRS, CDR2 YFSETQ, per germline. This CDR3 spans 13 amino acids. Trimming cost V 0 bases and J 6 bases, with 7 bases left between them.

Only a few counts were recorded for this clone. Other nucleotide sequences in the sample specify the same CDR3. This sequence joins TRBV10-2 and TRBJ1-5; D may be TRBD1 (5 bases). V was clipped by 2 bases and J by 2 bases, with 7 bases between them. CDR3 length: 14 residues. CDR1 and CDR2 from the germline V gene are WSHSY and SAAADI. The CDR3 region is CASSEGAGNQPQHF. The CDR3, as DNA: TGCGCCAGCAGTGAGGGGGCAGGCAATCAGCCCCAGCATTTT.

The rearrangement links TRBV11-2 to TRBJ2-3; 8 bases align to TRBD1. In germline, CDR1 is SGHAT, CDR2 FQNNGV. The CDR3 sequence is 15 residues long. V trimming: 4 bases; J trimming: 2 bases; junction bases outside the gene matches: 5. The CDR3 loop reads CASSSQGAVTDTQYF. CDR3 nucleotides: TGTGCCAGCAGCTCGCAGGGGGCTGTCACAGATACGCAGTATTTT.

The genes are TRBV7-2 and TRBJ1-2; D gene ambiguous. V lost 3 bases and J 6 bases, leaving 14 bases between the germline ends. Germline CDR1 and CDR2: SGHTA and FQGNSA. The CDR3 length is 14 residues. DNA for the CDR3: TGTGCCAGCAGCTTGGTTTCGGCGTTAGATGGCTACACCTTC. It specifies CASSLVSALDGYTF.

The V and J genes are TRBV6-1 and TRBJ2-7; 7 bases are shared with TRBD2. This CDR3 has 15 amino acids. The junction had 8 bases not matched to a gene; V was cut back by 4 bases and J by 2 bases. Germline CDR1 is MNHNS and CDR2 is SASEGT. This CDR3 is CASSAILGGTYEQYF. The CDR3 nucleotides are TGTGCCAGCAGTGCCATCCTCGGGGGGACCTACGAGCAGTACTTC.

The chain couples TRBV10-1 to TRBJ2-7; D gene uncertain. CDR1 WNHNN and CDR2 SYGVQD come from the germline V gene (reference sequence). Trimming removed 3 bases at V and 2 bases at J, with 5 bases between. The CDR3 spans 12 residues. DNA of the CDR3: TGCGCCAGCAGTGATGGGACCTACGAGCAGTACTTC. Translating it yields CASSDGTYEQYF.

The rearrangement joins TRBV6-6 to TRBJ2-5, with 9 bases lining up with TRBD1. Germline lookup yields CDR1 MNHNY and CDR2 SVGAGI (reference sequence). After removal of 4 bases from V and 2 bases from J, the junction contained 5 bases not matched to a gene. The CDR3 has 15 amino acids. CDR3 sequence (DNA): TGTGCCAGCAGTTTACAGGGGGCAGGTCAAGAGACCCAGTACTTC. It specifies CASSLQGAGQETQYF.

The gene calls are TRBV10-3 and TRBJ2-7; 12 bases are shared with TRBD2. With V trimmed by 4 bases and J by 5 bases, 9 bases remained unmatched. CDR3 size: 16 residues. Germline V gene sequence: CDR1 ENHRY, CDR2 SYGVKD. This CDR3 is CAISAATSGGPHEQYF. CDR3 in DNA: TGTGCCATCAGTGCGGCGACTAGCGGGGGCCCCCACGAGCAGTACTTC.

The J gene is TRBJ2-2, the V gene TRBV4-3; the D gene could be TRBD1 or TRBD2 (5 bases each). Per germline, CDR1 LGHNA and CDR2 YSLEER. V was cut by 0 bases and J by 4 bases, with 9 bases left in between. The CDR3 is 15 residues long. In nucleotides, the CDR3 is TGCGCCAGCAGCCAAGATGTGGGGACCACCGGGGAGCTGTTTTTT. This codes for CASSQDVGTTGELFF.

In regard to this clone: The same CDR3 also results from other DNA sequences found in this sample. The rearrangement links TRBV5-1 to TRBJ2-3; no clear D gene. Germline V lookup: CDR1 SGHRS, CDR2 YFSETQ. V was clipped by 2 bases and J by 0 bases, with 10 bases between them. The CDR3 is 15 residues long. The DNA for the CDR3 is TGCGCCAGCAGCTTATCGGGCCTGAGCACAGATACGCAGTATTTT. It encodes CASSLSGLSTDTQYF.